This T cell receptor (beta chain) was captured by sequencing in a study of radiotherapy plus CTLA-4 blockade in lung cancer. The study treated chemo-refractory metastatic non-small-cell lung cancer patients with focal radiation plus ipilimumab CTLA-4 blockade. V dropped 6 bases and J dropped 6; count of bases not matched to a gene: 12. Germline assignment: CDR1 MNHNY and CDR2 SVGAGI (reference sequence). This CDR3 has 16 residues. Produced via immunoSEQ multiplex PCR; TCRdb's table is partial and in-frame only. Of about 120,000 clones listed, about 90% were seen once; the top ten hold 6.9%. The receptor was isolated from a human donor with non-small cell lung cancer that progressed on radiotherapy plus ipilimumab. The V gene is TRBV6-6, the J gene TRBJ2-1; 9 nucleotides line up with TRBD2. This sample comprised peripheral blood, obtained from a patient treated with radiotherapy plus ipilimumab. The DNA of the CDR3 is TGTGCCAGCAGCGAACCGAAAGCGGGGGGCTTCAATGAGCAGTTCTTC. Translating it yields CASSEPKAGGFNEQFF.